This TCR beta chain is drawn from a study of regulatory T cells in long-lasting Graves disease. Across the whole study: Patients met the persistent Graves' disease definition after over 5 years of antithyroid drugs with positive TSH receptor antibodies.

Documented time point: persistent/refractory GD, antithyroid drugs over 5 years with positive TRAb. RNA from PBMCs was the source of the TCR library. Diagnoses of Graves' disease were made by American Thyroid Association guidelines. Both iRepertoire HTBI primers and Arm-PCR of CDR3 regions were used to build the TCR beta libraries. In the source study's methods: Taken together, the samples had around 66 TRBV and around 14 TRBJ segments identified. One entry per CDR3 protein results from TCRdb running MiXCR on the multiplex PCR reads. The V and J calls come from TCRdb's annotation, not from the publication. Found here are 300,000 to 500,000 distinct CDR3 sequences, around 21% of them singletons; the top ten hold roughly 20%. The source of this sequence is a female donor with Graves disease. The sequenced sample was peripheral blood mononuclear cells (PBMCs), obtained when the disease was refractory, from a patient treated with antithyroid drugs.

The CDR3, as DNA: TGTGCCAGTAGTAAACTTAGCGGGAGGGGATACAATGAGCAGTTCTTC. This codes for CASSKLSGRGYNEQFF. This chain joins TRBV19 and TRBJ2-1; 11 bases agree with TRBD2. In germline, CDR1 is LNHDA, CDR2 SQIVND (reference sequence). The trim removed 4 bases at V and 4 bases at J, leaving 6 bases unmatched. This CDR3 contains 16 residues. Drawing the rest from reference TRBV19 and TRBJ2-1, the complete variable domain is DGGITQSPKYLFRKEGQNVTLSCEQNLNHDAMYWYRQDPGQGLRLIYYSQIVNDFQKGDIAEGYSVSREKKESFPLTVTSAQKNPTAFYLCASSKLSGRGYNEQFFGPGTRLTVL.